Each of the 23 T cell receptor beta chains below was sequenced from the same sample in a study of cytomegalovirus exposure and HLA in healthy donors. PCR primers comprised 60 Vbeta and 13 Jbeta primers. Method: immunoSEQ multiplex PCR; TCRdb's copy keeps in-frame clones and lacks some. The sample includes some 200,000 clones, roughly 80% seen only once; the top ten take roughly 2.6%. The specimen was PBMCs. These TCRs come from a woman in her 50s in good health and CMV-seropositive.

On this clone: The sample carries other DNA sequences with the same CDR3. V usage is TRBV5-1 and J usage is TRBJ1-1; TRBD1 might be the D (6 bases). The CDR3 totals 15 residues. Looked up from germline, CDR1 is SGHRS and CDR2 is YFSETQ. V gave up 4 bases and J gave up 1 base, with 14 bases separating them. CDR3 region: CASSRRGAQNTEAFF. The CDR3, as DNA: TGCGCCAGCAGCCGGCGGGGGGCGCAGAACACTGAAGCTTTCTTT. Filled out from reference TRBV5-1 and TRBJ1-1, the complete variable domain reads KAGVTQTPRYLIKTRGQQVTLSCSPISGHRSVSWYQQTPGQGLQFLFEYFSETQRNKGNFPGRFSGRQFSNSRSEMNVSTLELGDSALYLCASSRRGAQNTEAFFGQGTRLTVV.

The rearrangement uses TRBV10-3 and TRBJ1-3; 7 bases line up with TRBD1. Trimming at V came to 6 bases and at J to 1 base, leaving 3 bases not matched to a gene. This CDR3 has 14 residues. Germline CDR1 is ENHRY and CDR2 is SYGVKD. The DNA for the CDR3 is TGTGCCATCAGGGCAGGGGGTTCTGGAAACACCATATATTTT. Translated, it gives CAIRAGGSGNTIYF.

This chain links TRBV6-4 with TRBJ2-3; 10 bases are shared with TRBD2. The germline CDR1 and CDR2 sequences are MRHNA and SNTAGT. CDR3 length: 16 residues. After removal of 0 bases from V and 5 bases from J, the junction contained 5 bases not matched to a gene. The DNA for the CDR3 is TGTGCCAGCAGTGACTCAAAGCGGGGGGGAGGAGATACGCAGTATTTT. It encodes CASSDSKRGGGDTQYF.

The rearrangement joins TRBV7-9 to TRBJ2-3; D gene unclear. Germline assignment: CDR1 SEHNR and CDR2 FQNEAQ (reference sequence). The CDR3 contains 13 residues. V was pared by 1 base and J by 4 bases, with 6 bases between. CDR3 sequence (DNA): TGTGCCAGCAGCTTAGGGTCGGCAGATACGCAGTATTTT. Protein product: CASSLGSADTQYF.

The rearrangement uses TRBV5-1 and TRBJ2-5, with 10 bases lining up with TRBD1. The CDR3 sequence is 15 residues long. Looked up from germline, CDR1 is SGHRS and CDR2 is YFSETQ. Trimming cost V 0 bases and J 4 bases; bases outside gene matches: 3. Written as DNA, the CDR3 is TGCGCCAGCAGCTTGGGACAGGGGGCAGGAGAGACCCAGTACTTC. This codes for CASSLGQGAGETQYF. The variable domain in full, completed from reference TRBV5-1 and TRBJ2-5, reads KAGVTQTPRYLIKTRGQQVTLSCSPISGHRSVSWYQQTPGQGLQFLFEYFSETQRNKGNFPGRFSGRQFSNSRSEMNVSTLELGDSALYLCASSLGQGAGETQYFGPGTRLLVL.

Regarding this clone: Germline is not matched at one junction end, which may reflect a read error. The chain has TRBV5-4 and TRBJ1-5, with 10 nucleotides matching TRBD1. This CDR3 region has 15 residues. CDR1 is SGHNT and CDR2 is YYREEE in the germline V gene (reference sequence). The CDR3 spells CASSQDGTGDQPQHF. The CDR3 coding sequence is TGCGCCAGCAGCCAAGATGGGACAGGGGATCAGCCCCAGCATTTT.

This clone showed up just once. The CDR3 nucleotides are TGTGCCAGCGCGGACAGGAATCAGCCCCAGCATTTT. This encodes CASADRNQPQHF. The chain employs TRBV27 and TRBJ1-5, with 7 bases matching TRBD1. This CDR3 is built from 12 residues. Looked up from germline, CDR1 is MNHEY and CDR2 is SMNVEV (reference sequence). V shed 8 bases and J 4 bases; nucleotides not matched to a gene: 2.

The chain couples TRBV14 to TRBJ1-1; D remains unclear. Germline V CDR1 and CDR2: SGHDN, FVKESK. The V and J ends lost 4 bases and 5 bases respectively, with 14 bases between them. CDR3 size: 14 residues. CDR3 DNA: TGTGCCAGCAGCCCTAATAGCGGAGGGACTGAAGCTTTCTTT. Protein product: CASSPNSGGTEAFF. Looking up the rest from reference TRBV14 and TRBJ1-1 gives the full variable domain: EAGVTQFPSHSVIEKGQTVTLRCDPISGHDNLYWYRRVMGKEIKFLLHFVKESKQDESGMPNNRFLAERTGGTYSTLKVQPAELEDSGVYFCASSPNSGGTEAFFGQGTRLTVV.

The genes are TRBV29-1 and TRBJ2-6, with no clear D. The CDR3 is 13 residues long. V lost 6 bases, J lost 0 bases, and 6 bases lay in between. Germline CDR1 is SQVTM and CDR2 is ANQGSEA. This CDR3 is CSVHISGANVLTF. In DNA, the CDR3 is TGCAGCGTGCACATCTCTGGGGCCAACGTCCTGACTTTC.

V usage is TRBV5-6 and J usage is TRBJ2-1; TRBD1 agrees at 7 bases. Germline trimming cut 2 bases from V and 5 bases from J; bases unmatched to any gene: 4. The CDR3 totals 14 residues. Germline V gene data show CDR1 as SGHDT and CDR2 as YYEEEE. The CDR3 bases are TGTGCCAGCAGCTTTTTTGACAGGGACAATGAGCAGTTCTTC. Translated, it gives CASSFFDRDNEQFF. Full variable domain (remainder filled in from reference TRBV5-6 and TRBJ2-1): DAGVTQSPTHLIKTRGQQVTLRCSPKSGHDTVSWYQQALGQGPQFIFQYYEEEERQRGNFPDRFSGHQFPNYSSELNVNALLLGDSALYLCASSFFDRDNEQFFGPGTRLTVL.

The chain links TRBV19 to TRBJ2-1; D unresolved. This CDR3 has 17 residues. The ends were cut back, 5 bases at V and 6 bases at J, with 23 bases in the middle. Germline V gene data show CDR1 as LNHDA and CDR2 as SQIVND (reference sequence). The CDR3 DNA reads TGTGCCAGTAGTTCGAACGCCCCCCAACAGCTCTCCAATGAGCAGTTCTTC. The encoded protein is CASSSNAPQQLSNEQFF.

V is TRBV18 and J is TRBJ1-5; tentatively, D is TRBD1 (6 bases). Germline CDR1 is KGHSH and CDR2 is LQKENI. V lost 1 base, J lost 8 bases, and 12 bases lay in between. The CDR3 has 14 residues. The DNA for the CDR3 is TGTGCCAGCTCACCACGAGGGGGAAGGGAGCCCCAGCATTTT. Its translation: CASSPRGGREPQHF.

This chain uses TRBV6-1 with TRBJ1-2; no clear D gene. This CDR3 is built from 13 residues. CDR1 and CDR2 (germline): MNHNS, SASEGT. The V end lost 0 bases, the J end lost 3 bases, and 5 bases lay between the germline ends. CDR3 sequence reads: CASSEAHDYGYTF. CDR3 nucleotides: TGTGCCAGCAGTGAAGCACACGACTATGGCTACACCTTC.

The sample holds one count of this clone. The CDR3 sequence: CASSDPSLAVSYNEQFF. The CDR3 nucleotides read TGTGCCAGCAGTGATCCTAGCCTCGCTGTGAGCTACAATGAGCAGTTCTTC. The J gene is TRBJ2-1, the V gene TRBV2; tentative D call: TRBD2 (5 bases). V gave up 3 bases and J gave up 3 bases, with 18 bases separating them. The germline gives CDR1 SNHLY, CDR2 FYNNEI. The CDR3 contains 17 residues. The full variable domain, completed using reference TRBV2 and TRBJ2-1, is EPEVTQTPSHQVTQMGQEVILRCVPISNHLYFYWYRQILGQKVEFLVSFYNNEISEKSEIFDDQFSVERPDGSNFTLKIRSTKLEDSAMYFCASSDPSLAVSYNEQFFGPGTRLTVL.

J is TRBJ1-5 and V is TRBV5-1, with D unresolved. The CDR3 extends over 17 amino acids. V was cut by 1 base and J by 7 bases, with 21 bases left in between. Germline CDR1 and CDR2: SGHRS and YFSETQ. CDR3 region: CASSLLDTRPLRQPQHF. CDR3 DNA sequence: TGCGCCAGCAGCTTGTTAGACACCCGACCGCTTCGGCAGCCCCAGCATTTT.

The CDR3 DNA is TGTGCCAGCAGCTTAGTGACAGGGGGCTTGGACATTCAGTACTTC. Its translation: CASSLVTGGLDIQYF. The chain recombines TRBV7-8 with TRBJ2-4, with 10 positions matching TRBD1. CDR3 length: 15 residues. The germline gives CDR1 SGHVS, CDR2 FQNEAQ. J lost 8 bases, V lost 1 base, and 5 bases had no gene match.

The J gene is TRBJ1-2, the V gene TRBV18; possibly TRBD1 for D (5 bases). This CDR3 has 12 amino acids. Trimming stripped 0 bases from V and 7 bases from J, with 6 bases between. The germline V gene encodes CDR1 KGHSH and CDR2 LQKENI. CDR3 sequence reads: CASSPPQGGYTF. The CDR3 nucleotides are TGTGCCAGCTCACCACCCCAGGGTGGCTACACCTTC.

This clone is a singleton in its sample. The rearrangement links TRBV2 to TRBJ2-7, with TRBD1 identical over 9 bases. The germline V gene encodes CDR1 SNHLY and CDR2 FYNNEI. The CDR3 sequence is 15 residues long. The trim removed 6 bases at V and 0 bases at J, leaving 6 bases unmatched. The CDR3 here is CASREWTGDSYEQYF. Written as DNA, the CDR3 is TGTGCCAGCAGGGAGTGGACAGGGGACTCCTACGAGCAGTACTTC.

The DNA for the CDR3 is TGTGCCAGCAGTACTGGGACAGGGCCATACAATGAGCAGTTCTTC. Translation: CASSTGTGPYNEQFF. V is TRBV27 and J is TRBJ2-1, with TRBD1 matching over 9 bases. Germline V gene sequence: CDR1 MNHEY, CDR2 SMNVEV (reference sequence). This CDR3 spans 15 amino acids. After removal of 5 bases from V and 4 bases from J, the junction contained 6 bases not matched to a gene.

The rearrangement uses TRBV10-3 and TRBJ2-5, with 10 bases fitting TRBD2. Trimming took 5 bases from V and 1 from J; bases not matched to a gene: 7. CDR1 ENHRY and CDR2 SYGVKD come from the germline V gene. The CDR3 runs 16 residues. CDR3 nucleotide sequence: TGTGCCATCAGTCCCCGGACTAGCGGTCCCCAAGAGACCCAGTACTTC. Translated, it gives CAISPRTSGPQETQYF.

This chain uses TRBV7-3 with TRBJ2-3, with a possible D match to TRBD1 (6 bases). The CDR3 sequence is 15 residues long. Deletions cut 7 bases from V and 0 bases from J, with 14 bases between. Germline CDR1 is SGHTA and CDR2 is FQGTGA. The CDR3 spells CASTISGASTDTQYF. CDR3 in DNA: TGTGCCAGCACAATCTCAGGGGCTAGCACAGATACGCAGTATTTT.

The V call is TRBV7-3, the J call TRBJ2-3; 10 nucleotides align to TRBD2. The CDR3 is 19 amino acids. V gave up 4 bases and J gave up 2 bases; unmatched junction bases: 15. Per germline, CDR1 SGHTA and CDR2 FQGTGA. In nucleotides, the CDR3 is TGTGCCAGCAGCTCCCGACAACCCTGGACTAGCGGATTCACAGATACGCAGTATTTT. It codes for CASSSRQPWTSGFTDTQYF.

The chain has TRBV19 and TRBJ2-3; 10 bases are shared with TRBD2. Per germline, CDR1 LNHDA and CDR2 SQIVND (reference sequence). The CDR3 contains 15 residues. Trimming at V came to 1 base and at J to 10 bases, leaving 8 bases not matched to a gene. CDR3 loop: CASSIGIAGGVSQYF. CDR3 DNA sequence: TGTGCCAGTAGTATAGGCATAGCGGGGGGAGTATCGCAGTATTTT.